Listed below are T cell receptor beta chains from one sample, sequenced in a study of T-cell reconstitution after alpha-beta-depleted transplantation in children. TCRdb reprocessed the PCR reads via MiXCR and lists one record per CDR3 protein. The sample holds under 400,000 distinct CDR3 sequences, approximately 23% seen once. The starting material was PBMCs, mostly from graft donor cells, obtained 180 days after TCRalphabeta/CD19-depleted stem cell transplant. The source is a male patient between 10 and 17 years old who had a stem cell transplant for acute lymphoblastic leukemia, so the T cells may come from the graft donor. Both conserved end residues are part of each CDR3. A D gene is named only where the DNA matches it firmly. Size is stated for part of the rows, as once, few or many counts, or as a class when the clone is expanded.

J gene | V gene | D gene | clone size | CDR3 protein | CDR3 DNA
TRBJ2-7 | TRBV5-6 | . | once | CASSVGTHFYEQYF | TGTGCCAGCAGCGTCGGGACACACTTCTACGAGCAGTACTTC
TRBJ1-5 | TRBV12-3/TRBV12-4 | . | few | CASSLEVVRGRMGQPQHF | TGTGCCAGCAGTCTCGAAGTAGTTAGGGGCAGGATGGGGCAGCCCCAGCATTTT
TRBJ2-6 | TRBV7-9 | . | . | CTSGLSGANVLTF | TGTACCTCCGGGCTCTCTGGGGCCAACGTCCTGACTTTC
TRBJ2-5 | TRBV29-1 | . | many | CSVWERNQETQYF | TGCAGCGTCTGGGAGCGGAACCAAGAGACCCAGTACTTC
TRBJ2-7 | TRBV9 | . | . | CASSVAPGGGKGNYEQYF | TGTGCCAGCAGCGTAGCCCCGGGTGGTGGAAAGGGCAACTACGAGCAGTACTTC
TRBJ2-7 | TRBV20-1 | . | . | CSASGVINYEQYF | TGCAGTGCTAGCGGGGTCATCAACTACGAGCAGTACTTC
TRBJ2-1 | TRBV9 | . | few | CASSVVGGDNEQFF | TGTGCCAGCAGCGTAGTAGGCGGGGACAATGAGCAGTTCTTC
TRBJ2-3 | TRBV5-4 | . | once | CASSSWTTDTQYF | TGTGCCAGCAGCTCTTGGACCACAGATACGCAGTATTTT
TRBJ2-7 | TRBV20-1 | . | few | CSADPVLYEQYF | TGCAGTGCCGACCCGGTCCTCTACGAGCAGTACTTC
TRBJ2-5 | TRBV11-2 | TRBD1 | . | CASSLEGDSQETQYF | TGTGCCAGCAGCTTAGAGGGGGACAGCCAAGAGACCCAGTACTTC
TRBJ2-7 | TRBV14 | TRBD1 | few | CASSQEWYRGSYEQYF | TGTGCCAGCAGCCAAGAGTGGTACAGGGGGAGCTACGAGCAGTACTTC
TRBJ2-7 | TRBV12-3/TRBV12-4 | . | once | CAILLSYEQYF | TGTGCCATCTTACTCTCCTACGAGCAGTACTTC
TRBJ1-1 | TRBV20-1 | . | . | CSAEDPVGYTEAFF | TGCAGTGCCGAGGACCCCGTGGGGTACACTGAAGCTTTCTTT
TRBJ1-2 | TRBV6-1 | . | . | CASTTHRVDGYTF | TGTGCCAGCACCACTCACAGGGTCGATGGCTACACCTTC
TRBJ1-2 | TRBV29-1 | TRBD1 | many | CSVPLGQPLGYTF | TGCAGCGTTCCCTTGGGACAGCCTTTGGGCTACACCTTC
TRBJ1-2 | TRBV11-1 | . | . | CASSSRFEVPTAGYGYTF | TGTGCCAGCAGCTCTCGGTTCGAGGTCCCGACAGCGGGCTATGGCTACACCTTC
TRBJ2-7 | TRBV10-2 | . | many | CASSELLTYEQYF | TGCGCCAGCAGTGAATTGCTTACCTACGAGCAGTACTTC
TRBJ2-3 | TRBV12-3/TRBV12-4 | TRBD1 | . | CASSPGTVADTQYF | TGTGCCAGCAGTCCCGGGACAGTAGCAGATACGCAGTATTTT
TRBJ1-2 | TRBV5-1 | . | few | CASSLESMRQDYGYTF | TGCGCCAGCAGCTTGGAAAGTATGCGACAGGACTATGGCTACACCTTC
TRBJ2-7 | TRBV6-5 | TRBD1 | . | CASKRQGYEQYF | TGTGCCAGCAAGCGACAGGGTTACGAGCAGTACTTC
TRBJ1-4 | TRBV7-6 | TRBD1 | . | CASSLGFMADRAATNEKLFF | TGTGCCAGCAGCTTAGGTTTTATGGCTGACAGGGCTGCAACTAATGAAAAACTGTTTTTT
TRBJ1-2 | TRBV9 | . | few | CASSRDPGTSGYTF | TGTGCCAGCAGCCGAGATCCCGGGACAAGTGGCTACACCTTC
TRBJ1-1 | TRBV12-3/TRBV12-4 | . | . | CASGGHFAFF | TGTGCCAGCGGGGGACACTTTGCTTTCTTT
TRBJ2-2 | TRBV20-1 | . | . | CSARDYKRFTGELFF | TGCAGTGCTAGAGACTATAAGCGGTTCACCGGGGAGCTGTTTTTT
TRBJ2-1 | TRBV11-2 | . | . | CASSLVPPGEQFF | TGTGCCAGCAGCTTAGTGCCCCCTGGTGAGCAGTTCTTC
TRBJ2-3 | TRBV5-2 | . | . | CTSNSSGRFEDTQYF | TGTACCAGCAATTCCAGCGGGAGGTTTGAAGATACGCAGTATTTT
TRBJ2-7 | TRBV18 | . | . | CASSPQTGRAYEQYF | TGTGCCAGCTCACCACAAACAGGGCGGGCCTACGAGCAGTACTTC
TRBJ1-4 | TRBV4-1 | . | . | CASSQGARDEKLFF | TGCGCCAGCAGCCAGGGGGCGCGGGATGAAAAACTGTTTTTT
TRBJ1-4 | TRBV5-1 | . | . | CASSLEAGGNEKLFF | TGCGCCAGCAGCTTGGAGGCCGGAGGGAATGAAAAACTGTTTTTT
TRBJ2-7 | TRBV7-9 | . | few | CASSLRGEGRHEQYF | TGTGCCAGCAGCTTAAGGGGGGAGGGCCGCCACGAGCAGTACTTC
TRBJ2-5 | TRBV7-6 | . | . | CASSLGDLPRGETQYF | TGTGCCAGCAGCTTAGGGGATCTCCCGAGGGGAGAGACCCAGTACTTC
TRBJ1-1 | TRBV6-5 | . | many | CASSYSRGNTEAFF | TGTGCCAGCAGTTACTCGAGGGGGAACACTGAAGCTTTCTTT
TRBJ2-1 | TRBV5-1 | TRBD1 | once | CASSPQGASYNEQFF | TGCGCCAGCAGCCCCCAGGGGGCTTCCTACAATGAGCAGTTCTTC
TRBJ2-4 | TRBV29-1 | . | many | CSVDGLAKNIQYF | TGCAGCGTTGACGGCCTAGCCAAAAACATTCAGTACTTC
TRBJ2-3 | TRBV20-1 | TRBD1 | . | CSARSRQGITDTQYF | TGCAGTGCTAGATCCCGACAGGGGATAACAGATACGCAGTATTTT
TRBJ1-1 | TRBV27 | . | . | CASSLKGTTEAFF | TGTGCCAGCAGTCTAAAGGGAACCACTGAAGCTTTCTTT
TRBJ1-5 | TRBV10-3 | . | . | CAISESTYNQPQHF | TGTGCCATCAGTGAGTCGACCTATAATCAGCCCCAGCATTTT
TRBJ2-7 | TRBV27 | TRBD2 | . | CASSSGLAGSYEQYF | TGTGCCAGCAGTTCTGGACTAGCGGGATCCTACGAGCAGTACTTC
TRBJ2-7 | TRBV3-1 | TRBD1 | . | CASSPYKTGTGVHEQYF | TGTGCCAGCAGCCCATATAAGACCGGGACAGGGGTTCACGAGCAGTACTTC
TRBJ2-1 | TRBV20-1 | TRBD2 | few | CSARSLGGEQFF | TGCAGTGCTAGATCATTGGGGGGGGAGCAGTTCTTC
TRBJ2-1 | TRBV20-1 | . | . | CSARPFTYKEQFF | TGCAGTGCTAGACCTTTTACATACAAAGAGCAGTTCTTC
TRBJ2-3 | TRBV6-5 | . | . | CASSYSNEDTQYF | TGTGCCAGCAGTTACAGTAACGAAGATACGCAGTATTTT